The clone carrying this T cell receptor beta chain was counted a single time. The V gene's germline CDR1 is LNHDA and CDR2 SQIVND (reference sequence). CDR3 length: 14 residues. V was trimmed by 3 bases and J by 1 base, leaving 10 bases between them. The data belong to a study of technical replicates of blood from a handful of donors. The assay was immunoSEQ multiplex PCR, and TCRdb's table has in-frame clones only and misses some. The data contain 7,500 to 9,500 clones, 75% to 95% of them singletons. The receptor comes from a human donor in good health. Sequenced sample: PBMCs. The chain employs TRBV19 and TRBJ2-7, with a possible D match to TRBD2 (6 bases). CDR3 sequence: CASSILATSYEQYF. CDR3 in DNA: TGTGCCAGTAGTATCCTAGCGACGTCCTACGAGCAGTACTTC. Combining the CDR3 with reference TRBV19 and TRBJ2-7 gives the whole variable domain DGGITQSPKYLFRKEGQNVTLSCEQNLNHDAMYWYRQDPGQGLRLIYYSQIVNDFQKGDIAEGYSVSREKKESFPLTVTSAQKNPTAFYLCASSILATSYEQYFGPGTRLTVT.